One T cell receptor beta chain is described in this entry. The sample belongs to a study of blood T cell repertoires in COVID-19. Sequencing was performed with immunoSEQ multiplex PCR; in TCRdb, only in-frame clones are kept and a portion is missing. The table includes some 25,000 clones, 80% to 90% detected once. The CDR3 loop spans 14 amino acids. Germline V gene data show CDR1 as SGHRS and CDR2 as YFSETQ. Trimming removed 2 bases from V and 4 bases from J, with 9 bases in between. This TCR was recovered from an older woman with COVID-19, enrolled during active disease. Sequencing was done on a sample of peripheral blood. This chain joins TRBV5-1 and TRBJ2-2; TRBD1 is a possible D gene (5 bases). The CDR3 DNA reads as TGCGCCAGCAGCTTACCCAGGGTCACCGGGGAGCTGTTTTTT. It specifies CASSLPRVTGELFF.